This T cell receptor (beta chain) is drawn from a study of cytomegalovirus exposure and HLA in healthy donors. This clone turned up a few times. The antigen is unknown. PCR used 60 Vbeta primers and 13 Jbeta primers. Assay: immunoSEQ multiplex PCR; the TCRdb copy retains only in-frame clones and omits some. The table shows about 130,000 clones, with roughly four fifths occurring only once. Study-wide results and caveats: The authors later found TCR association rates varying by HLA locus, with DRB1 most and HLA-C fewest. Diagnosis of cytomegalovirus status made by the classifier reportedly showed high specificity and sensitivity.

When sampled, the donors appeared nominally healthy, though they likely had unrecorded immune exposures. This sequence was found in a female donor in good health and CMV-seropositive. The sample was PBMCs.

The CDR3 loop reads CASSLRRDRGYEQYF. The CDR3 DNA reads as TGTGCCAGCAGCTTGAGAAGGGACAGGGGTTACGAGCAGTACTTC. The rearrangement links TRBV7-8 to TRBJ2-7; 10 nucleotides match TRBD1. CDR1 and CDR2 from the germline V gene are SGHVS and FQNEAQ. V was clipped by 3 bases and J by 4 bases; unmatched bases: 6. There are 15 residues in the CDR3.